This TCR beta chain was captured in a study of T-cell memory formation after mild COVID-19. Study-level information: Largely, the TCR clusters proved donor specific.

5'RACE with constant-segment primers yielded barcoded, UMI-tagged TCR alpha and TCR beta cDNA libraries. One entry per CDR3 protein, called by TCRdb with MiXCR from the 5' RACE reads. The repertoire holds about 400,000 distinct CDR3 sequences, more than 20% seen once, with roughly 13% in the top ten. Overall study results and limits: Detection of some responders pre-infection suggested pre-existing cross-reactive memory T cells participated. CD4+ contracting clones were found mainly in CM and EM, and CD8+ ones in EMRA.

This clonotype showed up just once. Antigen: not known. The source of this sequence is an adult woman who had mild COVID-19 (a few samples of this study predate the infection). Cell type and time point are not known. Sequencing was carried out using PBMCs or a T cell subset sorted from them (not recorded which).

The CDR3 region is CATSDLHGLAETQYF. The CDR3 DNA reads TGTGCCACCAGTGATTTACATGGACTAGCGGAGACCCAGTACTTC. This chain uses TRBV24-1 with TRBJ2-5; 9 bases are a match to TRBD2. There are 15 residues in the CDR3. Germline lookup yields CDR1 KGHDR and CDR2 SFDVKD. V trimming: 1 base; J trimming: 5 bases; junction bases outside the gene matches: 4.